The 28 T cell receptor beta chains reported below all come from one sample, sequenced in a study of early T cells in non-severe SARS-CoV-2 infection. TCRdb fed the 5' RACE reads into MiXCR, producing one record per CDR3 protein. This table has approximately 70,000 distinct CDR3 sequences, approximately 12% appearing once. Sequenced input: whole blood. Receptor source: an adult who was a healthcare worker with PCR-confirmed SARS-CoV-2 infection or an uninfected control (not recorded which).

This clonotype was seen at least ten times. V usage is TRBV27 and J usage is TRBJ2-1, with unresolved D. Germline values: CDR1 MNHEY, CDR2 SMNVEV (reference sequence). V shed 2 bases and J shed 4 bases, with 6 bases lying between them. There are 13 residues in the CDR3. The CDR3 DNA is TGTGCCAGCAGTTTAGTACATTACAATGAGCAGTTCTTC. It yields the protein CASSLVHYNEQFF.

As for this clonotype: Sequence at one end of the junction differs from germline and may be a read error. The chain employs TRBV7-2 and TRBJ2-5; D perhaps matches TRBD2 (6 bases). The CDR3 covers 11 residues. Germline V gene data show CDR1 as SGHTA and CDR2 as FQGNSA. CDR3 nucleotides: TGTGCCAGCAGCCTAGCGGAGACCCAGTACTTC. Amino acid sequence: CASSLAETQYF.

This clonotype occurred many times. The rearrangement joins TRBV27 to TRBJ2-1; D remains ambiguous. Germline-derived CDR1 and CDR2 are MNHEY and SMNVEV (reference sequence). This CDR3 is 14 amino acids long. V was trimmed by 2 bases and J by 6 bases, leaving 11 bases between them. The CDR3 sequence: CASSLNFPSNEQFF. For the CDR3, the DNA is TGTGCCAGCAGTTTAAACTTCCCTAGCAATGAGCAGTTCTTC.

This clonotype appeared a few times. The V call is TRBV28, the J call TRBJ2-7; 8 nucleotides agree with TRBD1. Germline loops: CDR1 MDHEN, CDR2 SYDVKM. This CDR3 has 15 amino acids. The V segment lost 4 bases and the J segment 2 bases; nucleotides outside the gene matches: 7. This chain's CDR3 is CASSYRDRSPYEQYF. For the CDR3, the DNA is TGTGCCAGCAGTTACCGGGACAGGAGTCCCTACGAGCAGTACTTC.

Ten or more counts support this clonotype. The chain has TRBV7-2 and TRBJ2-5; 10 nucleotides agree with TRBD1. This CDR3 is 14 amino acids long. V was pared by 4 bases and J by 5 bases, with 4 bases of the junction left unmatched. Germline V gene lookup returns CDR1 SGHTA and CDR2 FQGNSA. The CDR3 here is CASSWDRGGETQYF. The DNA of the CDR3 is TGTGCCAGCAGCTGGGACAGGGGCGGGGAGACCCAGTACTTC. Filled out from reference TRBV7-2 and TRBJ2-5, the complete variable domain reads GAGVSQSPSNKVTEKGKDVELRCDPISGHTALYWYRQSLGQGLEFLIYFQGNSAPDKSGLPSDRFSAERTGGSVSTLTIQRTQQEDSAVYLCASSWDRGGETQYFGPGTRLLVL.

The chain is built from TRBV28 and TRBJ2-7; 7 bases fit TRBD1. Germline CDR1 is MDHEN and CDR2 is SYDVKM. This CDR3 has 12 amino acids. After removal of 5 bases from V and 4 bases from J, the junction contained 2 bases not matched to a gene. The CDR3 region has the DNA TGTGCCAGCAGTGGGACAGTTTACGAGCAGTACTTC. This sequence encodes CASSGTVYEQYF.

The table lists this clonotype with a few counts. This chain uses TRBV28 with TRBJ2-7, with a possible D match to TRBD2 (6 bases). This CDR3 contains 11 residues. V shed 6 bases and J shed 7 bases, with 10 bases lying between them. Germline CDR1 reads MDHEN; CDR2 reads SYDVKM. The CDR3 sequence is CASSRGLEQYF. The CDR3 bases are TGTGCCAGCAGCCGGGGGTTGGAGCAGTACTTC.

This clonotype was seen repeatedly, ten times or more. The V call is TRBV28, the J call TRBJ1-2, with D perhaps TRBD1 (5 bases). V lost 4 bases and J lost 4, with 10 bases in between. From germline, CDR1 is MDHEN and CDR2 SYDVKM. CDR3 length equals 13 residues. As DNA, the CDR3 is TGTGCCAGCAGTTCCCCGGGGCGCTATGGCTACACCTTC. This sequence encodes CASSSPGRYGYTF.

This clonotype showed up many times. The chain is built from TRBV7-2 and TRBJ2-4; 12 nucleotides align to TRBD2. From germline, CDR1 is SGHTA and CDR2 FQGNSA. V shed 1 base and J 7 bases; nucleotides not matched to a gene: 5. The CDR3 contains 16 residues. CDR3 coding DNA: TGTGCCAGCAGCTTAGGGTGGACTAGCGGGGCTAACATTCAGTACTTC. It is translated as CASSLGWTSGANIQYF.

This clonotype was found many times. The chain recombines TRBV7-2 with TRBJ1-2; no reliable D call. Germline V gene lookup returns CDR1 SGHTA and CDR2 FQGNSA. The CDR3 spans 15 residues. Trimming shortened V by 0 bases and J by 4 bases, and 12 bases separated the two germline ends. The CDR3 here is CASSLARRSRYGYTF. For the CDR3, the DNA is TGTGCCAGCAGCTTAGCGCGCAGGTCTCGCTATGGCTACACCTTC. The full variable domain, rest sourced from reference TRBV7-2 and TRBJ1-2, is GAGVSQSPSNKVTEKGKDVELRCDPISGHTALYWYRQSLGQGLEFLIYFQGNSAPDKSGLPSDRFSAERTGGSVSTLTIQRTQQEDSAVYLCASSLARRSRYGYTFGSGTRLTVV.

This clonotype occurred many times. The V gene is TRBV2, the J gene TRBJ1-6, with TRBD1 matching over 11 bases. Germline V gene lookup returns CDR1 SNHLY and CDR2 FYNNEI. V was pared by 6 bases and J by 7 bases, with 8 bases of the junction left unmatched. CDR3 length: 16 amino acids. The CDR3 sequence: CASRDYRTGGNSPLHF. The CDR3 nucleotides are TGTGCCAGCAGAGATTACAGGACAGGGGGCAATTCACCCCTCCACTTT.

The chain recombines TRBV29-1 with TRBJ1-2; a weak D match, TRBD1 (5 bases). The CDR3 covers 10 residues. With 5 bases removed from V and 8 bases from J, the gap between germline ends came to 9 bases. Germline V gives CDR1 SQVTM, CDR2 ANQGSEA. The CDR3 spells CSVLDKGYTF. CDR3 in DNA: TGCAGCGTTTTGGACAAGGGCTACACCTTC.

The rearrangement joins TRBV20-1 to TRBJ1-1; 8 bases match TRBD1. V lost 6 bases and J lost 4; bases outside the gene matches: 7. Germline-derived CDR1 and CDR2 are DFQATT and SNEGSKA (reference sequence). This CDR3 spans 13 amino acids. The CDR3 nucleotides are TGCAGTGCAAATCAGGGGGCGGCCACTGAAGCTTTCTTT. Its translation: CSANQGAATEAFF.

This clonotype was found many times. The chain is built from TRBV11-2 and TRBJ2-1; D unclear. The CDR3 length is 15 residues. The germline V gene has CDR1 SGHAT and CDR2 FQNNGV. V dropped 5 bases and J dropped 0 bases, with 11 bases sitting between them. CDR3: CASSPQVSSYNEQFF. The DNA for the CDR3 is TGTGCCAGCAGCCCCCAGGTGAGCTCCTACAATGAGCAGTTCTTC.

This clonotype was detected ten times or more. The chain links TRBV27 to TRBJ1-1, with no clear D. The CDR3 runs to 11 residues. Per germline, CDR1 MNHEY and CDR2 SMNVEV (reference sequence). Trimming removed 4 bases at V and 9 bases at J, with 9 bases between. CDR3 DNA sequence: TGTGCCAGCAGTTCTATCGGGCAAGCTTTCTTT. It encodes CASSSIGQAFF.

This clonotype came up many times. The chain employs TRBV9 and TRBJ2-3; the D gene could be TRBD1 or TRBD2 (5 bases each). The germline CDR1 and CDR2 sequences are SGDLS and YYNGEE. This CDR3 region has 13 residues. Trimming took off 6 bases at V and 4 bases at J, with 12 bases between the two ends. The CDR3 nucleotides read TGTGCCAGCACGCCGGGGACCTCAGATACGCAGTATTTT. It yields the protein CASTPGTSDTQYF.

In its sample, this clonotype was seen many times. The V and J genes are TRBV19 and TRBJ1-5, with TRBD1 matching over 7 bases. Trimming took 6 bases from V and 4 from J; bases not matched to a gene: 6. Germline CDR1 LNHDA, CDR2 SQIVND (reference sequence). This CDR3 is 14 amino acids long. CDR3 sequence reads: CASRSGGRNQPQHF. The DNA of the CDR3 is TGTGCCAGTAGATCAGGGGGTAGAAATCAGCCCCAGCATTTT.

Many counts were recorded for this clonotype. The chain combines TRBV29-1 with TRBJ2-3; 8 bases align to TRBD2. This CDR3 region has 15 residues. Germline loops: CDR1 SQVTM, CDR2 ANQGSEA. The J segment lost 5 bases and the V segment lost 6 bases, leaving 13 bases of the junction unmatched. The CDR3 protein is CSVDIAGRGGDTQYF. CDR3 DNA sequence: TGCAGCGTGGATATAGCGGGGCGTGGAGGAGATACGCAGTATTTT.

This clonotype has at least ten counts. The CDR3 spells CSARDRLTAAFF. Here the CDR3 DNA reads TGCAGTGCTAGAGATCGGTTGACCGCAGCTTTCTTT. The V gene is TRBV20-1, the J gene TRBJ1-1, with D unclear. The CDR3 length is 12 residues. V shed 0 bases and J shed 10 bases, with 12 bases lying between them. The germline CDR1 and CDR2 sequences are DFQATT and SNEGSKA (reference sequence).

This clonotype has a count of ten or more. The V and J genes are TRBV2 and TRBJ2-7; a weak D match, TRBD1 (5 bases). Per germline, CDR1 SNHLY and CDR2 FYNNEI. V was trimmed by 7 bases and J by 4 bases, leaving 8 bases between them. This CDR3 comprises 11 residues. For the CDR3, the DNA is TGTGCCAGCACGACAGCTTACGAGCAGTACTTC. As protein: CASTTAYEQYF. The whole variable domain, remainder taken from reference TRBV2 and TRBJ2-7, is EPEVTQTPSHQVTQMGQEVILRCVPISNHLYFYWYRQILGQKVEFLVSFYNNEISEKSEIFDDQFSVERPDGSNFTLKIRSTKLEDSAMYFCASTTAYEQYFGPGTRLTVT.

This clonotype showed up just a few times. A much larger clone lies a single base off, so this may be a read error. CDR3 loop: CASSLEGLTKETQYF. CDR3 nucleotide sequence: TGTGCCAGCAGCTTAGAGGGACTGACTAAAGAGACCCAGTACTTC. The V gene is TRBV11-2, the J gene TRBJ2-5; D perhaps matches TRBD2 (6 bases). There are 15 residues in the CDR3. Trimming pared 0 bases from V and 3 bases from J, leaving 11 bases between. Germline V lookup: CDR1 SGHAT, CDR2 FQNNGV.

This clonotype has at least ten counts. J is TRBJ2-7 and V is TRBV3-1, with a tentative D call TRBD2 (5 bases). The CDR3 runs 13 residues. Germline lookup yields CDR1 LGHDT and CDR2 YNNKEL (reference sequence). Trimming pared 1 base from V and 2 bases from J, leaving 6 bases between. The CDR3 protein is CASSQGETYEQYF. CDR3 DNA: TGTGCCAGCAGCCAAGGGGAGACCTACGAGCAGTACTTC.

Ten or more counts support this clonotype. Here the CDR3 reads CASSPEAENSPLHF. The DNA for the CDR3 is TGTGCCAGCTCACCAGAGGCAGAAAATTCACCCCTCCACTTT. The rearrangement joins TRBV18 to TRBJ1-6, with D uncertain. Trimming removed 2 bases from V and 7 bases from J, with 9 bases in between. The V gene's germline CDR1 is KGHSH and CDR2 LQKENI. This CDR3 contains 14 residues.

This clonotype was seen many times. The chain is built from TRBV2 and TRBJ1-2; D is unresolved. The CDR3 has 13 amino acids. CDR1 SNHLY and CDR2 FYNNEI come from the germline V gene. Trimming cost V 5 bases and J 6 bases, with 13 bases left between them. CDR3: CASSFLYYDGYTF. The CDR3, as DNA: TGTGCCAGCAGTTTCCTCTACTATGATGGCTACACCTTC.

This clonotype was seen many times. This sequence joins TRBV6-6 and TRBJ2-7; D not resolved. Per the germline V gene, CDR1 is MNHNY and CDR2 is SVGAGI (reference sequence). This CDR3 is 11 amino acids long. The V and J ends lost 2 bases and 7 bases respectively, with 6 bases between them. The CDR3 sequence is CASSYGVEQYF. DNA for the CDR3: TGTGCCAGCAGTTACGGGGTGGAGCAGTACTTC.

This clonotype was counted at least ten times. The rearrangement uses TRBV6-2 or TRBV6-3 and TRBJ2-7; TRBD1 is a possible D gene (5 bases). The CDR3 length is 15 residues. The germline V gene encodes CDR1 MNHEY and CDR2 SVGEGT. The V gene lost 0 bases and the J gene lost 3 bases, with 12 bases spanning the gap. CDR3 DNA sequence: TGTGCCAGCAGTTACTCGACCGCAAGGGGCTACGAGCAGTACTTC. Translation: CASSYSTARGYEQYF.

The sample holds many counts of this clonotype. The chain links TRBV6-1 to TRBJ2-3, with 9 bases matching TRBD2. The CDR3 runs 18 residues. J lost 0 bases, V lost 6 bases, and 13 bases had no gene match. The germline V gene has CDR1 MNHNS and CDR2 SASEGT. CDR3 nucleotides: TGTGCCAGCAGACTCTGGGCAATAGCGGGAGTAAGCACAGATACGCAGTATTTT. Translated: CASRLWAIAGVSTDTQYF.

The chain uses TRBV5-1 and TRBJ1-2, with 9 bases matching TRBD1. Germline V lookup: CDR1 SGHRS, CDR2 YFSETQ. Germline trimming cut 7 bases from V and 2 bases from J; bases unmatched to any gene: 6. This CDR3 has 14 residues. CDR3 protein: CASLPGTGNYGYTF. The CDR3 nucleotides read TGCGCCAGCCTGCCGGGGACAGGGAACTATGGCTACACCTTC. Using reference TRBV5-1 and TRBJ1-2 for the parts outside the CDR3, the full variable domain is KAGVTQTPRYLIKTRGQQVTLSCSPISGHRSVSWYQQTPGQGLQFLFEYFSETQRNKGNFPGRFSGRQFSNSRSEMNVSTLELGDSALYLCASLPGTGNYGYTFGSGTRLTVV.